This TCR beta chain was captured in a study of blood T cell repertoires in COVID-19. Study-wide context: Whether acute or convalescent, the COVID-19 samples came from the United States, Italy and Spain. T cells, B-cell-depleted T cells, or PBMCs provided the cDNA or gDNA that served as material.

As handled by the study authors: For nucleated cells, counts were estimated from reference gene primer amplification. Data came from immunoSEQ multiplex PCR; TCRdb stores just in-frame clones and leaves some out. V, J and clone size derive from that table, while D and trimming were established from the DNA sequence. The sample holds 50,000 to 65,000 clones, around 93% seen once. The germline V gene encodes CDR1 MNHEY and CDR2 SVGAGI. The CDR3 runs 12 residues. Deletions cut 5 bases from V and 4 bases from J, with 9 bases between. What was sequenced was peripheral blood. The receptor comes from a woman aged 60-75 years with active or convalescent COVID-19. The genes are TRBV6-5 and TRBJ2-7; TRBD2 is a possible D gene (6 bases). The CDR3 DNA reads as TGTGCCAGCAGTCGGGGGAGTTACGAGCAGTACTTC. It codes for CASSRGSYEQYF.